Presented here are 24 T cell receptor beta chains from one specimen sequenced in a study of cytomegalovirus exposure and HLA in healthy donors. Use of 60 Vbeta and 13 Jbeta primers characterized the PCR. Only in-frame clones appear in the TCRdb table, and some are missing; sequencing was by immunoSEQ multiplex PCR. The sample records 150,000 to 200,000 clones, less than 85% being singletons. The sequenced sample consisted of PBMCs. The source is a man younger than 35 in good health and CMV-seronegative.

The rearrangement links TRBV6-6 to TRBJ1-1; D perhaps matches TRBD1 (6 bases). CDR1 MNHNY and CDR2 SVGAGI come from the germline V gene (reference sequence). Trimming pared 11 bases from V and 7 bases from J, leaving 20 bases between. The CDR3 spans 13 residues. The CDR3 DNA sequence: TGTGCCGTCTTCGGGGGGGGGCGAGTTGAAGCTTTCTTT. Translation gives CAVFGGGRVEAFF.

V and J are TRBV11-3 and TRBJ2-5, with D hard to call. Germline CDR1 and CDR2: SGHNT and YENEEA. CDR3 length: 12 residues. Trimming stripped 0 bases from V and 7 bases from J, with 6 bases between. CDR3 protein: CASSLDSGTQYF. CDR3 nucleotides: TGTGCCAGCAGCTTAGATTCAGGGACCCAGTACTTC.

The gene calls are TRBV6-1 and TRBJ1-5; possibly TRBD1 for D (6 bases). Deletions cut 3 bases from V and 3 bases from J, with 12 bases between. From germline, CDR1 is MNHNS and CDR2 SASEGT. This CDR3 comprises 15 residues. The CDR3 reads CASSDQDRHNQPQHF. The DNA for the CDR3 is TGTGCCAGCAGTGATCAGGACAGACACAATCAGCCCCAGCATTTT.

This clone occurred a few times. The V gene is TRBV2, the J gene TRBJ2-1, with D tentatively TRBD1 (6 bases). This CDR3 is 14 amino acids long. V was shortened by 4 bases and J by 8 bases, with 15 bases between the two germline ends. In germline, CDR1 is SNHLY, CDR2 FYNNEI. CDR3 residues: CASSAQGIEYEQFF. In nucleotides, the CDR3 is TGTGCCAGCAGTGCACAGGGAATTGAATATGAGCAGTTCTTC.

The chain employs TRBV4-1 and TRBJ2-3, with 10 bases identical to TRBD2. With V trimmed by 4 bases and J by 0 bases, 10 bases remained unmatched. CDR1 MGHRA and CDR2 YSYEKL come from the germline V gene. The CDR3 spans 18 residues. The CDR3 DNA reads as TGCGCCAGCAGCCCTGTAACCGGGACTAGCGTTAGCACAGATACGCAGTATTTT. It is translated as CASSPVTGTSVSTDTQYF.

CDR3 DNA sequence: TGTGCCAGTAGTGTCCTAGCGGGAATGGGGGAGACCCAGTACTTC. Translation gives CASSVLAGMGETQYF. The chain employs TRBV19 and TRBJ2-5; 9 bases agree with TRBD2. The CDR3 sequence is 15 residues long. The V gene's germline CDR1 is LNHDA and CDR2 SQIVND (reference sequence). The junction had 9 bases not matched to a gene; V was cut back by 5 bases and J by 5 bases.

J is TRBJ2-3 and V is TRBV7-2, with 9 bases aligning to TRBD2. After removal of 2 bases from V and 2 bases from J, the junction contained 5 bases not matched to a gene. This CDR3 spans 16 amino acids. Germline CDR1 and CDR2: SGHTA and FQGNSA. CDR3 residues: CASSLCCGRDTDTQYF. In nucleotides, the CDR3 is TGTGCCAGCAGCTTATGTTGCGGGAGGGACACAGATACGCAGTATTTT.

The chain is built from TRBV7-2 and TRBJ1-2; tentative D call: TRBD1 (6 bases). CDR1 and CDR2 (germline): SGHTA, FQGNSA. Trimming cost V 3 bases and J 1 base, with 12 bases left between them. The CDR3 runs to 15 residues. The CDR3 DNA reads TGTGCCAGCAGCTTCGGGGGGGCAGTTAACTATGGCTACACCTTC. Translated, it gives CASSFGGAVNYGYTF.

In DNA, the CDR3 is TGTGCCAGCAGAACCGGGACTAGCGGTTCCTACGAGCAGTACTTC. Its protein product is CASRTGTSGSYEQYF. The chain joins TRBV6-6 to TRBJ2-7; 11 bases align to TRBD2. Trimming cost V 6 bases and J 1 base; bases outside gene matches: 5. CDR3 size: 15 residues. Germline V gene data show CDR1 as MNHNY and CDR2 as SVGAGI (reference sequence).

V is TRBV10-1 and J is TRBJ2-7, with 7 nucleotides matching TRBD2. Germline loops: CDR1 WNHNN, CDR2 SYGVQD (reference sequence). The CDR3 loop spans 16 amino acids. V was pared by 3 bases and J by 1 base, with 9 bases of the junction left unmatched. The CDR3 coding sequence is TGCGCCAGCAGTGATCCACGGGGGGTAAGATCCTACGAGCAGTACTTC. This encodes CASSDPRGVRSYEQYF.

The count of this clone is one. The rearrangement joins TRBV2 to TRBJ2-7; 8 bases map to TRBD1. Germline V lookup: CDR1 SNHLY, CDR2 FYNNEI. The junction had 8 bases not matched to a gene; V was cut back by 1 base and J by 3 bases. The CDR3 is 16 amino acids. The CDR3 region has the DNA TGTGCCAGCAGTGAAGGCGGGACAGGTATTTACTACGAGCAGTACTTC. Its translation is CASSEGGTGIYYEQYF.

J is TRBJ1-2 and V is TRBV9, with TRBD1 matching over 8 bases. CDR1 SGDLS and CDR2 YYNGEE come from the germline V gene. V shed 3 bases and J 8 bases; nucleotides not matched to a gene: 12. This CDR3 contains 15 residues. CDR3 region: CASSGGGWTGRGYTF. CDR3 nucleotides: TGTGCCAGCAGCGGCGGGGGCTGGACAGGGCGCGGCTACACCTTC.

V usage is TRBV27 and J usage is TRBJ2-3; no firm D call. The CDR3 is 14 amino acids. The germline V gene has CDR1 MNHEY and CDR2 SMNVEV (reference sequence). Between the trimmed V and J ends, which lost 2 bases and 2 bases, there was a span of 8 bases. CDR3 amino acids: CASSLQSLTDTQYF. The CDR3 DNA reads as TGTGCCAGCAGTTTACAGTCTCTCACAGATACGCAGTATTTT.

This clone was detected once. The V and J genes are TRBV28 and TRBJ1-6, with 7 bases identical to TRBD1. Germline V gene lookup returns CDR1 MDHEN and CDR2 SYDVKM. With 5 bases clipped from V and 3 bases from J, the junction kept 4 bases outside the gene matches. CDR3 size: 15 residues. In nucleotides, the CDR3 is TGTGCCAGCAGTGTCGGACAGGACTATAATTCACCCCTCCACTTT. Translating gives CASSVGQDYNSPLHF.

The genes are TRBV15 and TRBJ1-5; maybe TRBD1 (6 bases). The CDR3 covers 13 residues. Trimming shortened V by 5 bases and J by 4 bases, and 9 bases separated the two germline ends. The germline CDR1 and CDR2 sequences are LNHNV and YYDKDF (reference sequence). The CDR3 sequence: CATSLRGNQPQHF. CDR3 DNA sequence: TGTGCCACCAGCCTCAGGGGTAATCAGCCCCAGCATTTT. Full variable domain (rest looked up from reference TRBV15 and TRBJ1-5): DAMVIQNPRYQVTQFGKPVTLSCSQTLNHNVMYWYQQKSSQAPKLLFHYYDKDFNNEADTPDNFQSRRPNTSFCFLDIRSPGLGDTAMYLCATSLRGNQPQHFGDGTRLSIL.

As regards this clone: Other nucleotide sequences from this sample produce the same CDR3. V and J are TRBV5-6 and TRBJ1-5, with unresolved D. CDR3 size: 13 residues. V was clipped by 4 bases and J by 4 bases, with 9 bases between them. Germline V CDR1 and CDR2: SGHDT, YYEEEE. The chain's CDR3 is CASSPGENQPQHF. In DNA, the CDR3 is TGTGCCAGCAGCCCGGGAGAGAATCAGCCCCAGCATTTT.

CDR3 sequence: CSSARGNEKLFF. The DNA for the CDR3 is TGTTCCTCAGCGAGGGGGAATGAAAAACTGTTTTTT. This chain joins TRBV7-9 and TRBJ1-4, with TRBD1 as a possible D gene (6 bases). The CDR3 runs 12 residues. Germline loops: CDR1 SEHNR, CDR2 FQNEAQ (reference sequence).

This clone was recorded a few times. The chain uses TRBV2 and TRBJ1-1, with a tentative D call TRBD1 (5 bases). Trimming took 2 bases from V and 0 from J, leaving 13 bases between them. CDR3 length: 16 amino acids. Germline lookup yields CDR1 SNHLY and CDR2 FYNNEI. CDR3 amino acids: CASSELRQMMNTEAFF. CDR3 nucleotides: TGTGCCAGCAGTGAATTGAGACAGATGATGAACACTGAAGCTTTCTTT.

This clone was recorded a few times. The CDR3 DNA is TGTGCCATCAGTGAAGGGGACAGAGGCAATCAGCCCCAGCATTTT. This codes for CAISEGDRGNQPQHF. The rearrangement uses TRBV10-3 and TRBJ1-5, with 7 positions matching TRBD1. The junction had 4 bases not matched to a gene; V was cut back by 3 bases and J by 2 bases. The CDR3 is 15 amino acids. CDR1 ENHRY and CDR2 SYGVKD come from the germline V gene.

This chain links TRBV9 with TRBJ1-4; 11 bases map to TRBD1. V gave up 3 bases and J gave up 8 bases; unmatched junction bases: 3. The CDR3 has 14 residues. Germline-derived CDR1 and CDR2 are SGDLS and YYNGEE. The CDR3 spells CASSAGTGGEKLFF. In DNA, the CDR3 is TGTGCCAGCAGCGCAGGGACAGGGGGGGAAAAACTGTTTTTT.

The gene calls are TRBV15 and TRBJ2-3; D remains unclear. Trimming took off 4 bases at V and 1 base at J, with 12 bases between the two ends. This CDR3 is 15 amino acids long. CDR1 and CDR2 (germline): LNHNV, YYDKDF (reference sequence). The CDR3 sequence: CATSTDGWGTDTQYF. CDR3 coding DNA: TGTGCCACCAGCACCGACGGGTGGGGCACAGATACGCAGTATTTT.

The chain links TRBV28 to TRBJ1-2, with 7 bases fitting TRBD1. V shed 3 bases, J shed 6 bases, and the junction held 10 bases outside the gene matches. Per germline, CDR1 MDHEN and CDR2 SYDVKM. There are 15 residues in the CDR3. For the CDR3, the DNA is TGTGCCAGCAGTTTCCATAGGACAGGCAGGGATGGCTACACCTTC. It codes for CASSFHRTGRDGYTF.

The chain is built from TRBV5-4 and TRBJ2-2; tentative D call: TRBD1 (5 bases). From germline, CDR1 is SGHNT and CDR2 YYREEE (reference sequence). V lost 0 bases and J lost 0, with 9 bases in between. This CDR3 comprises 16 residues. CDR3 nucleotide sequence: TGTGCCAGCAGCTTGGGGGGCGCCTCGAACACCGGGGAGCTGTTTTTT. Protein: CASSLGGASNTGELFF.

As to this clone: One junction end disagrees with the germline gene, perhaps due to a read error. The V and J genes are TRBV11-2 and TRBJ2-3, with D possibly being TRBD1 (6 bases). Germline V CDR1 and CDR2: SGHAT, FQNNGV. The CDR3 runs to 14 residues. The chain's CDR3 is CASSYRTGTQTPNF. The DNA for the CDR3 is TGTGCCAGCAGCTACCGAACCGGGACACAAACCCCCAATTTT.